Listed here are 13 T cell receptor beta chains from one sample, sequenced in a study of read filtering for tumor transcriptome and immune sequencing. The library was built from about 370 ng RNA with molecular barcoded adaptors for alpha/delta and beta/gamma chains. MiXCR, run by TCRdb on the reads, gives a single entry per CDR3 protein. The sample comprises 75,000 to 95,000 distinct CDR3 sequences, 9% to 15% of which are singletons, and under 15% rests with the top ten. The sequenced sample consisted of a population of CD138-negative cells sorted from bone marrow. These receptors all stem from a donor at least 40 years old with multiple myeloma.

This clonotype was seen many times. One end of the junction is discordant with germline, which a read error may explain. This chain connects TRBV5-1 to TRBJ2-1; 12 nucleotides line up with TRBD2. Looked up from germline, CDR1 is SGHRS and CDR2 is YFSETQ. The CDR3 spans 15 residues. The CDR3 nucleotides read TGCGCCAGCAGCACCTCGACTAGCGGGAGCAATAAGCAGTTCTTC. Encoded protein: CASSTSTSGSNKQFF. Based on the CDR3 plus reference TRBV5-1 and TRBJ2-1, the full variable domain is KAGVTQTPRYLIKTRGQQVTLSCSPISGHRSVSWYQQTPGQGLQFLFEYFSETQRNKGNFPGRFSGRQFSNSRSEMNVSTLELGDSALYLCASSTSTSGSNKQFFGPGTRLTVL.

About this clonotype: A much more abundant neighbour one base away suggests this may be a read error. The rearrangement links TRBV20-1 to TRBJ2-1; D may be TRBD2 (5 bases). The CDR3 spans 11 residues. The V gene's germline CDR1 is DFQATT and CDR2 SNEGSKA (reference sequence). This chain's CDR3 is CSARVANGQFF. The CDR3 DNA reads TGCAGTGCTAGAGTAGCGAATGGGCAGTTCTTC.

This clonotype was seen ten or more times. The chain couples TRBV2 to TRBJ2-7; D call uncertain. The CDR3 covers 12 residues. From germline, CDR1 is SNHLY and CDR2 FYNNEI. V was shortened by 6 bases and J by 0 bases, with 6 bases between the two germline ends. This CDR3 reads CASSPSSYEQYF. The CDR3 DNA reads TGTGCCAGCAGCCCCAGCTCCTACGAGCAGTACTTC.

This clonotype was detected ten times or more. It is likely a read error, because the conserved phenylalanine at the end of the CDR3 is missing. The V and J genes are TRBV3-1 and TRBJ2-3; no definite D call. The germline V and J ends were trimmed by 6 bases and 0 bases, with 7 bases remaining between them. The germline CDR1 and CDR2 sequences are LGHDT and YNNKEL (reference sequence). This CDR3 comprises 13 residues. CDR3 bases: TGTGCCAGCAGTAGGCAGAGCACAGATACGCAGTATTTA. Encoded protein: CASSRQSTDTQYL.

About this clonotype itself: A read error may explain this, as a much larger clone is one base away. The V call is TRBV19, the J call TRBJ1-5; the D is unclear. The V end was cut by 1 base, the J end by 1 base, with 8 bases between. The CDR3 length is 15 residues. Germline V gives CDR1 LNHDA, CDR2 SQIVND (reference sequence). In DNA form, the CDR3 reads TGTGCCAGTAGTATAGGGGAGTGGAGCAATCAGCCCCAGCATTTT. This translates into CASSIGEWSNQPQHF.

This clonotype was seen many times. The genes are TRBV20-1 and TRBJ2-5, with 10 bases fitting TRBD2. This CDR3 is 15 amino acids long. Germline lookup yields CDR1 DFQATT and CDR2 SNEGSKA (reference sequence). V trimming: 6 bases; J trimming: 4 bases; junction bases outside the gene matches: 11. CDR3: CSAPSSGRAGETQYF. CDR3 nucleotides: TGCAGTGCCCCCTCGAGCGGGAGGGCCGGAGAGACCCAGTACTTC.

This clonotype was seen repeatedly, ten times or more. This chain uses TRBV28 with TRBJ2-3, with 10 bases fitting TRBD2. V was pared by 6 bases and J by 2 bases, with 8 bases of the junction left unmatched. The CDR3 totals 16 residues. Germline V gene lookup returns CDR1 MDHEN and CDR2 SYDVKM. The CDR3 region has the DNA TGTGCCAGCAGCCCCTCTCTAGCGGGAGCCACAGATACGCAGTATTTT. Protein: CASSPSLAGATDTQYF.

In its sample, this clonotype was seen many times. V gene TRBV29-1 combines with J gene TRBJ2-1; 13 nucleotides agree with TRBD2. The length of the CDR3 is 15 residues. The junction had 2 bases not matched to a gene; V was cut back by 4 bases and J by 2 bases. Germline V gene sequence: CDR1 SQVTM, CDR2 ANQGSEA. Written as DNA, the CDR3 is TGCAGCGTTGCGGGACTAGCGGGACCCTACAATGAGCAGTTCTTC. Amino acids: CSVAGLAGPYNEQFF.

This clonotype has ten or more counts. The CDR3 loop is CASSAGTGDSYEQYF. Written as DNA, the CDR3 is TGTGCCAGCAGTGCCGGGACAGGGGACTCCTACGAGCAGTACTTC. This sequence joins TRBV6-1 and TRBJ2-7, with 10 nucleotides matching TRBD1. Germline V gene lookup returns CDR1 MNHNS and CDR2 SASEGT. The CDR3 runs 15 residues. After removal of 4 bases from V and 0 bases from J, the junction contained 3 bases not matched to a gene.

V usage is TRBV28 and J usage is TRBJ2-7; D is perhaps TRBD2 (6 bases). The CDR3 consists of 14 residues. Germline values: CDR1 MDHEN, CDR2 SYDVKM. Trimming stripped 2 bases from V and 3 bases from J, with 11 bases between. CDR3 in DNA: TGTGCCAGCAGTTTACTGTGGGGGGACTACGAGCAGTACTTC. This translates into CASSLLWGDYEQYF. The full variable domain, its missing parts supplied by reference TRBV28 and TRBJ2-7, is DVKVTQSSRYLVKRTGEKVFLECVQDMDHENMFWYRQDPGLGLRLIYFSYDVKMKEKGDIPEGYSVSREKKERFSLILESASTNQTSMYLCASSLLWGDYEQYFGPGTRLTVT.

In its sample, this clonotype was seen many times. The DNA of the CDR3 is TGTGCCAGCGGCGCTAGCGGGAGCGCAGATACGCAGTATTTT. Encoded protein: CASGASGSADTQYF. This chain links TRBV11-2 with TRBJ2-3; 10 nucleotides line up with TRBD2. CDR3 length: 14 residues. Trimming at V came to 8 bases and at J to 4 bases, leaving 6 bases not matched to a gene. The germline CDR1 and CDR2 sequences are SGHAT and FQNNGV. The variable domain in full, completed from reference TRBV11-2 and TRBJ2-3, reads EAGVAQSPRYKIIEKRQSVAFWCNPISGHATLYWYQQILGQGPKLLIQFQNNGVVDDSQLPKDRFSAERLKGVDSTLKIQPAKLEDSAVYLCASGASGSADTQYFGPGTRLTVL.

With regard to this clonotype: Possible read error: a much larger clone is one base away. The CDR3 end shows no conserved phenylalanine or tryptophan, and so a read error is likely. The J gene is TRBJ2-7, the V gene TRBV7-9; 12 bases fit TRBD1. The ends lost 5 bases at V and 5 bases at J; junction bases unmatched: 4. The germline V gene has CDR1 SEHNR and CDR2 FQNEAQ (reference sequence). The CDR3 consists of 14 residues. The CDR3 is CASSRGTGGDEQYL. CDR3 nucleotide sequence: TGTGCCAGCAGCCGGGGGACAGGGGGCGACGAGCAGTACCTC.

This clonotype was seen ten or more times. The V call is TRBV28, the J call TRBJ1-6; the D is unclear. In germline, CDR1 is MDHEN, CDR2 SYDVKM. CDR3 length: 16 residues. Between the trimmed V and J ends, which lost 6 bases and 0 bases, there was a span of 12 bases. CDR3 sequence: CASRRVGNSYNSPLHF. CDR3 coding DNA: TGTGCCAGCAGAAGAGTGGGCAACTCCTATAATTCACCCCTCCACTTT.